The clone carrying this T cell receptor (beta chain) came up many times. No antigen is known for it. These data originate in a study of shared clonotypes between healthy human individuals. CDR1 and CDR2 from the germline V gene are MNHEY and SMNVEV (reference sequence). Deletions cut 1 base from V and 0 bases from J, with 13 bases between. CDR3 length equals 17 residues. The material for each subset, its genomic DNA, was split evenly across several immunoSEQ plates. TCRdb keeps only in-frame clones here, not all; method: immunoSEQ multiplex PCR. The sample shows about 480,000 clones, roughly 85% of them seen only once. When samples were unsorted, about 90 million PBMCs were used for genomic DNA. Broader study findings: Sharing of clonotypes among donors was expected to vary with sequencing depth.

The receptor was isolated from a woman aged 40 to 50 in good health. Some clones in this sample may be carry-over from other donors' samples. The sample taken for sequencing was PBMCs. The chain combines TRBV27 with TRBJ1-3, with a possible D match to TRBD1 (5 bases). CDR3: CASSLYAGTSSGNTIYF. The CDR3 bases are TGTGCCAGCAGTTTATACGCCGGGACGAGCTCTGGAAACACCATATATTTT.